This TCR beta chain was recovered during a study of cytomegalovirus exposure and HLA in healthy donors (TCRdb year 2017). A note on the overall study: An earlier analysis of approximately 590 of the donors reported 250 to 350 Gb of sequence data and 120 million or so unique TCR beta sequences from roughly 200 million T cells. Around 320 gigabases of sequencing data and approximately 85 million unique TCR sequences were included in an early release covering around 600 HLA-typed donors. Of the 350 to 450 genotyped donors, 65% to 90% fell in the genetic ancestry cluster associated with self-reported Caucasian donors. The study was designed to test whether signatures of past pathogen exposure could be identified by cataloging public T cell receptors. The study profiled the T cell repertoires of 500 to 800 subjects by immunosequencing and related them to cytomegalovirus serostatus. Along with the approximately 600-subject first cohort, a separate validation cohort of about 110 different subjects was used. The study combined high-throughput TCR immunosequencing, statistical association of individual TCRs with disease status, and machine learning to predict cytomegalovirus infection status. A later analysis re-examined previously published TCR beta repertoires from 500 to 700 donors and added high-resolution HLA genotyping to investigate patterns of TCR occurrence. The later analysis used no new phenotypic data to find candidate immune exposures, relying instead on TCR beta sequences and their occurrence across donors. An earlier analysis of roughly 580 of the donors used high-throughput TCR beta sequencing to judge whether each TCR beta V gene segment behaved as functional or pseudogenic. Donor age, sex, ethnicity and CMV serostatus were collected together with the repertoire data. In a later genetic analysis, genome-wide SNP genotypes for about three fifths of the 666 donors were used, and that subset was treated as a discovery cohort. Every repertoire in the discovery cohort had been generated on one and the same sequencing platform. Class I and class II HLA loci were covered by the typing at four-digit resolution. Typing coverage varied by locus: 629-630 donors for A, B, C, DRB1 and DQB1; about 520 for DQA1; about 570 for DPA1; 400 to 480 for DPB1. A handful of DR-DQ haplotypes were handled as single units for association and clustering because linkage in the cohort was strong. Among about 410 genotyped donors of the cohort, an average of roughly 230,000 unique TCR beta nucleotide sequences was sequenced per donor, of which about 18% were non-productive. Results and caveats for the whole study, not just this receptor: In a later analysis, some 17,000 TCR beta sequences were associated with specific HLA alleles at a false discovery rate of 0.05. Broadly in line with IMGT annotations, most TCR beta V segments showed up in productive rearrangements about 87% or about 30% of the time in an earlier analysis of several hundred of the donors. The presence/absence analyses assumed that sequencing depth was roughly uniform across donors, and that assumption may not be true. Approximately 16 rarely observed V segments, including chromosome 9 orphons, were excluded from the earlier analysis of 550 to 700 of the donors because counts were too low. Only TCR beta chains were sequenced in this cohort, and the absence of alpha or paired-chain data limited detectable features. A further reported finding was that TCR beta sequences accurately predicted the HLA-A and HLA-B alleles for most subjects in the first cohort. Linkage disequilibrium might explain the correlated functional status among segregating V segments, but an unknown experimental factor could not be ruled out. A later analysis found that HLA-associated TCR beta chains were more clonally expanded and had lower generation probabilities than equally common non-associated chains. Because the 87-base-pair reads could not distinguish some IMGT-functional V segments, including TRBV6-2 and TRBV6-3, those segments were excluded. The sequencing pipeline was judged likely to have produced a cluster of highly shared sequence variants as a technical artifact. Because HLA typing was missing for some donors at each locus, association tests included only the typed subset. According to a later analysis, most CMV-associated TCR beta chains appeared to be HLA-restricted, and the HLA associations seemed to be driven largely by CMV exposure. A later analysis found that TCR association rates varied across HLA loci, with DRB1 alleles showing the most associated TCRs and HLA-C alleles the fewest. Immune exposure information for the cohort was limited to CMV serostatus. Most TCR sequences were observed very rarely across donors, whereas some public TCRs were present in many individuals. When HLA alleles, especially DR and DQ, strongly co-occurred, attributing TCR associations to individual alleles was difficult. In vitro tests confirmed that three of the cytomegalovirus-associated TCR beta chains recognize cytomegalovirus antigens. A later analysis reported that several top co-occurrence clusters appeared linked to parvovirus B19, influenza, CMV and Epstein-Barr virus. The classifier was reported to diagnose cytomegalovirus status with high specificity and sensitivity in both the original and validation cohorts. According to a later genetic analysis, donors in an Asian-associated ancestry cluster had fewer N-insertions in productive TCRs than the approximately 670-donor mean. The study listed 150 to 200 TCR beta chains as associated with cytomegalovirus. V-gene and J-gene trimming of TCR beta chains was associated with a missense DCLRE1C variant in a later genetic analysis, and the association was replicated in an independent cohort. It was suggested by the authors that the approach could potentially be generalized to other disease states and immunological phenotypes.

From the cysteine through the phenylalanine, the CDR3 covers 15 amino acids. Only the CDR3 portion is preserved as DNA: 45 bases, with reading frame beginning at the first base. V has 1 base trimmed and J has 4 bases trimmed; junction bases matching no gene number 4. Sequences SGHDT (CDR1) and YYEEEE (CDR2) are obtained from the germline V gene. This clone was picked up one time. Its target antigen remains unknown. Per-nucleotide qualities are absent, and no much larger clonotype sits a single base away. To prepare the library, the immunoSEQ multiplex PCR assay was applied. For the multiplex PCR, a mixture combining 60 forward primers for TCR Vbeta segments and 13 reverse primers for TCR Jbeta segments was used. The CDR3 region of rearranged TCR beta genes was amplified from genomic DNA by a multiplex PCR assay. The amplified TCR beta libraries were sequenced on the Illumina HiSeq System as 87-base-pair reads. The authors processed their data as follows. Across the 700 or so repertoires, a later analysis counted roughly 77 million unique TCR beta chains, around 10 million of which were shared by at least two donors. To remove PCR and sequencing errors, raw reads were error-corrected and collapsed into unique sequences using a nearest-neighbor algorithm that merged closely related sequences. CDR3 sequences were aligned to IMGT reference sequences to assign V, D and J gene segments. For a sequence to be retained, at least a six-nucleotide match to both a V gene segment and a J gene segment was required. Rearrangements were called productive when the CDR3 lacked stop codons and stayed in frame with V and J; all others were non-productive. CDR3 was defined by IMGT convention, running from the second conserved V-encoded cysteine to the conserved J-encoded phenylalanine. The earlier analysis of 587 of the donors excluded sequences that lacked an unambiguous match to a single V gene segment. An earlier analysis of a few hundred of the donors classified V segments as functional when productive rearrangements were above 56.7% and as segregating when the standard deviation between donors was above 5%. A statistical classification framework was built to diagnose cytomegalovirus status from the catalog of TCR beta chain sequences. A later analysis assigned V and J genes by comparing TCR nucleotide sequences with IMGT/GENE-DB human TR gene sequences. The TCRdist pipeline was used in a later analysis to assign CDR3 sequences and most-parsimonious VDJ recombination scenarios. A later analysis defined each TCR beta chain by its CDR3 amino acid sequence plus V-gene family, and excluded reads lacking a unique V-gene family. In a later analysis, 450 to 600 highly shared, low-generation-probability nucleotide sequences were removed to address suspected cross-contamination and a sequencing artifact. A later analysis calculated a clonal expansion index for each public chain from normalized within-repertoire ranks of inferred template counts. A later analysis computed generation probabilities with a VDJ recombination model fitted to out-of-frame rearrangements, and checked the results against IGoR. Hypergeometric tests were used in a later analysis to score TCR-TCR, TCR-HLA and TCR-CMV co-occurrence, with a repertoire-size bias correction applied to the TCR pairs. In a later analysis, false discovery rates were estimated by permuting HLA or CMV assignments 20 times. In a later analysis, co-occurring TCRs were grouped with DBSCAN, and TCRdist sequence similarity was added when clustering was performed within HLA-allele-positive subsets. Co-occurrence clustering excluded repertoires with fewer than 30,000 or more than 120,000 public chains, plus five with anomalous nucleotide sharing. TCRdb holds this immuneACCESS table with in-frame rearrangements only. Some clones are missing; in checked studies, unresolved V genes explain under half, and the rest has no known cause. V, J and clone size are taken as reported in that table, and D and trimming were inferred from the DNA itself. This sample holds 130,000 to 150,000 clones; 60% to 85% were observed only once. The top ten hold around 7% of the sample.

The cohort comprised some 730 healthy bone marrow donors. Cohort members were all nominally healthy when sampled, although unrecorded immune exposures were likely present. The donor was CMV seropositive and belonged to the group of 250 to 350 seropositive cohort members. Each donor provided a peripheral blood sample, and peripheral blood mononuclear cells were used for TCR beta sequencing. The Qiagen DNeasy Blood Extraction Kit was used to extract genomic DNA from the blood cell samples. This clonotype originated in a woman aged 40-49 years in good health and CMV-seropositive. The sample was PBMCs. The chain is made from TRBV5-6 and TRBJ2-5, and TRBD2 aligns with 10 junction nucleotides. The CDR3 is CASSLRAGGRETQYF. In nucleotides, the sequence is TGTGCCAGCAGCTTGCGAGCGGGGGGGCGAGAGACCCAGTACTTC.